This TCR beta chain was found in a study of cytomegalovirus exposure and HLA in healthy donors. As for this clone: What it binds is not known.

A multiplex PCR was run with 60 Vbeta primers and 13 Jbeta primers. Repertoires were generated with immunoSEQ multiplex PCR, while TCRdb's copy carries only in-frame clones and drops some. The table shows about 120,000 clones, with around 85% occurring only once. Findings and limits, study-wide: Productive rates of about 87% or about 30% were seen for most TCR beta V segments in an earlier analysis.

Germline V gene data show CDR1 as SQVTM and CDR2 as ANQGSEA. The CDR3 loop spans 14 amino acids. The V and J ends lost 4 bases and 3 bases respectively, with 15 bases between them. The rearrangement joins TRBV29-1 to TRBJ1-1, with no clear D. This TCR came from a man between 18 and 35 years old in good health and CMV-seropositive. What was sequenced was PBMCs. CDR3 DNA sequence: TGCAGCGTTGCGAAAGAACCAACTTACACTGAAGCTTTCTTT. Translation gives CSVAKEPTYTEAFF.